Below are 20 T cell receptor beta chains sequenced from a single sample in a study of T cells after yellow fever vaccination. TCRdb reprocessed the 5' RACE reads via MiXCR and lists one record per CDR3 protein. Of about 340,000 distinct CDR3 sequences in the sample, roughly 4.3% were seen once. This sample comprised PBMCs, obtained 5 days after the yellow fever booster vaccination. The source is a man aged 18 to 29 who received the YFV17D yellow fever vaccine.

This clonotype was detected only a few times. This chain links TRBV7-8 with TRBJ2-7, with TRBD2 identical over 9 bases. Germline values: CDR1 SGHVS, CDR2 FQNEAQ. CDR3 length: 15 residues. After removal of 5 bases from V and 3 bases from J, the junction contained 8 bases not matched to a gene. This CDR3 reads CASSKRGVTHYEQYV. As DNA, the CDR3 is TGTGCCAGCAGCAAGCGGGGGGTTACTCACTACGAGCAGTACGTC.

This clonotype was detected a few times. CDR3 in DNA: TGTGCCAGCAGCTTAACGTACGGGGATACGCAGTATTTT. Residues: CASSLTYGDTQYF. The chain links TRBV7-3 to TRBJ2-3; D gene ambiguous. The CDR3 runs 13 residues. Germline V lookup: CDR1 SGHTA, CDR2 FQGTGA. V lost 0 bases and J lost 6, with 7 bases in between.

This clonotype was detected a few times. This chain joins TRBV7-2 and TRBJ1-2; a possible D gene is TRBD1 (5 bases). Trimming removed 7 bases at V and 4 bases at J, with 19 bases between. Germline loops: CDR1 SGHTA, CDR2 FQGNSA. There are 15 residues in the CDR3. For the CDR3, the DNA is TGTGCCAGCAAGAGGGAGCGGGGGATGGTCTATGGCTACACCTTC. This translates into CASKRERGMVYGYTF. Full variable domain (outside the CDR3, taken from reference TRBV7-2 and TRBJ1-2): GAGVSQSPSNKVTEKGKDVELRCDPISGHTALYWYRQSLGQGLEFLIYFQGNSAPDKSGLPSDRFSAERTGGSVSTLTIQRTQQEDSAVYLCASKRERGMVYGYTFGSGTRLTVV.

This sequence joins TRBV28 and TRBJ2-7, with 9 bases that match TRBD1. Germline V gene data show CDR1 as MDHEN and CDR2 as SYDVKM. The CDR3 covers 15 residues. Germline trimming cut 5 bases from V and 2 bases from J; bases unmatched to any gene: 7. The CDR3 region has the DNA TGTGCCAGCAGTAACCCTAGACAGGGGGCCTACGAGCAGTACGTC. Its translation is CASSNPRQGAYEQYV.

The rearrangement links TRBV5-1 to TRBJ1-4; 11 bases are a match to TRBD1. Looked up from germline, CDR1 is SGHRS and CDR2 is YFSETQ. V dropped 4 bases and J dropped 12; count of bases not matched to a gene: 8. The CDR3 is 14 residues long. The CDR3 protein is CASSHGQGARELFF. In nucleotides, the CDR3 is TGCGCCAGCAGCCACGGACAGGGGGCGCGGGAACTGTTTTTT.

The chain employs TRBV5-1 and TRBJ1-1; D remains ambiguous. The CDR3 runs 14 residues. The germline V gene encodes CDR1 SGHRS and CDR2 YFSETQ. The V and J ends lost 3 bases and 3 bases respectively, with 12 bases between them. CDR3 DNA: TGCGCCAGCAGCTCTCTGGGGAGATACACTGAAGCTTTCTTT. It is translated as CASSSLGRYTEAFF.

Only a few counts were recorded for this clonotype. The gene calls are TRBV7-7 and TRBJ2-2; 8 bases agree with TRBD1. From germline, CDR1 is SSHAT and CDR2 FNYEAQ (reference sequence). This CDR3 is built from 15 residues. V shed 4 bases, J shed 4 bases, and the junction held 5 bases outside the gene matches. The CDR3 region has the DNA TGTGCCAGCAGCTCAAGACAGGGGTTCACCGGGGAGCTGTTTTTT. Its protein is CASSSRQGFTGELFF.

This clonotype was recorded a few times. The J gene is TRBJ2-5, the V gene TRBV30; no clear D gene. Germline V CDR1 and CDR2: GTSNPN, SVGIG (reference sequence). V was trimmed by 0 bases and J by 1 base, leaving 9 bases between them. This CDR3 comprises 14 residues. The CDR3 nucleotides are TGTGCCTGGAGTGTCCTTGGTCCCCAAGAGACCCAGTACTTC. It codes for CAWSVLGPQETQYF.

This clonotype was counted at least ten times. V usage is TRBV6-5 and J usage is TRBJ2-3; perhaps TRBD2 as D (6 bases). Looked up from germline, CDR1 is MNHEY and CDR2 is SVGAGI. Deletions cut 2 bases from V and 3 bases from J, with 9 bases between. CDR3 length: 14 residues. CDR3 protein: CASSYTRGTDTQYF. The DNA of the CDR3 is TGTGCCAGCAGTTACACGCGGGGTACAGATACGCAGTATTTT.

This clonotype has at least ten counts. The gene calls are TRBV29-1 and TRBJ2-3; 9 bases fit TRBD1. Germline V gene lookup returns CDR1 SQVTM and CDR2 ANQGSEA. There are 13 residues in the CDR3. Trimming at V came to 7 bases and at J to 2 bases, leaving 4 bases not matched to a gene. Here the CDR3 reads CSARQGDTDTQYF. The CDR3 nucleotides read TGCAGCGCCCGACAGGGGGACACAGATACGCAGTATTTT.

Regarding this clonotype: A much bigger clone sits one base away, suggesting this may be a read error. The CDR3 DNA reads as TGTGCCAGCAGCTTAGCCCGGGACCTCTCAAGCCGCCAAGAGACCCAGTACTTC. Residues: CASSLARDLSSRQETQYF. This chain joins TRBV7-2 and TRBJ2-5; perhaps D is TRBD1 or TRBD2 (5 bases each). Germline V gene lookup returns CDR1 SGHTA and CDR2 FQGNSA. V gave up 0 bases and J gave up 1 base, with 18 bases separating them. The CDR3 runs 18 residues.

The chain has TRBV12-3 or TRBV12-4 and TRBJ2-2; D possibly matches TRBD1 or TRBD2 (6 bases each). V was trimmed by 5 bases and J by 10 bases, leaving 14 bases between them. CDR3 length equals 13 residues. As DNA, the CDR3 is TGTGCCAGCAGTCAACAGGGACTCCAGGAGCTGTTTTTT. It specifies CASSQQGLQELFF.

This clonotype was recorded many times. The chain employs TRBV29-1 and TRBJ2-1; 8 bases match TRBD1. Looked up from germline, CDR1 is SQVTM and CDR2 is ANQGSEA. The CDR3 covers 13 residues. Trimming removed 7 bases from V and 4 bases from J; junction bases left unmatched: 6. The CDR3 region has the DNA TGCAGCGCATATGGACAGGGTTACAATGAGCAGTTCTTC. Its translation is CSAYGQGYNEQFF.

The chain combines TRBV6-2 or TRBV6-3 with TRBJ2-7, with 9 nucleotides matching TRBD2. J lost 2 bases, V lost 2 bases, and 4 bases had no gene match. The CDR3 loop spans 15 amino acids. CDR1 is MNHEY and CDR2 is SVGEGT in the germline V gene. The DNA of the CDR3 is TGTGCCAGCAGTTACCTAGCGGGGCCTACCTACGAGCAGTACGTC. Encoded protein: CASSYLAGPTYEQYV.

A few counts support this clonotype. The rearrangement uses TRBV7-9 and TRBJ2-7; tentatively, D is TRBD1 (7 bases). Germline loops: CDR1 SEHNR, CDR2 FQNEAQ (reference sequence). V gave up 1 base and J gave up 4 bases, with 14 bases separating them. There are 15 residues in the CDR3. The CDR3 sequence is CASSLGQGLEYEQYF. The CDR3 nucleotides are TGTGCCAGCAGCTTAGGACAGGGACTCGAATACGAGCAGTACTTC.

This clonotype has ten or more counts. This chain joins TRBV7-8 and TRBJ2-4; 10 positions agree with TRBD2. This CDR3 has 16 residues. V lost 7 bases, J lost 6 bases, and 12 bases stayed unmatched. From germline, CDR1 is SGHVS and CDR2 FQNEAQ. CDR3 amino acids: CASTPLSGGGLNIQYF. DNA for the CDR3: TGTGCCAGCACCCCATTAAGCGGGGGGGGTCTAAACATTCAGTACTTC.

The V and J genes are TRBV28 and TRBJ1-2; maybe TRBD1 (6 bases). The CDR3 is 18 residues long. V was trimmed by 5 bases and J by 1 base, leaving 23 bases between them. Germline-derived CDR1 and CDR2 are MDHEN and SYDVKM. The CDR3 bases are TGTGCCAGCAGTATAATCGTGTTCCGGGACACCTTTAACTATGGCTACACCTTC. This translates into CASSIIVFRDTFNYGYTF.

This clonotype has at least ten counts. The V call is TRBV5-1, the J call TRBJ1-2; 9 bases match TRBD1. V gave up 0 bases and J gave up 6 bases; unmatched junction bases: 6. The CDR3 sequence is 15 residues long. CDR1 is SGHRS, CDR2 YFSETQ, per germline. This CDR3 reads CASSLEQGAGHGYTF. In DNA, the CDR3 is TGCGCCAGCAGCTTGGAACAGGGGGCAGGCCATGGCTACACCTTC.

This rearrangement joins TRBV4-3 to TRBJ2-1; a weak D match, TRBD2 (5 bases). The CDR3 runs to 14 residues. The V end lost 1 base, the J end lost 7 bases, and 11 bases lay between the germline ends. CDR1 and CDR2 (germline): LGHNA, YSLEER. CDR3 sequence: CASSQVEGMNEQFF. Written as DNA, the CDR3 is TGCGCCAGCAGCCAAGTTGAGGGTATGAATGAGCAGTTCTTC.

This clonotype occurred many times. V usage is TRBV4-3 and J usage is TRBJ2-3; D may be TRBD1 or TRBD2 (6 bases each). The CDR3 loop spans 15 amino acids. Trimming removed 1 base at V and 6 bases at J, with 14 bases between. Germline values: CDR1 LGHNA, CDR2 YSLEER. DNA for the CDR3: TGCGCCAGCAGCCAAGTTAGGGGGGTGGGGGATACGCAGTATTTT. The encoded protein is CASSQVRGVGDTQYF.